The rows below give T cell receptor beta chains drawn from one sample of a study of T-cell reconstitution after alpha-beta-depleted transplantation in children. TCRdb recomputed calls from the PCR reads with MiXCR, one row per CDR3 protein. The sample holds some 300,000 distinct CDR3 sequences, 10% seen once. Sample: PBMCs, taken before TCRalphabeta/CD19-depleted stem cell transplant. These receptors were collected from a boy less than two years old with acute myeloid leukemia, due to receive a stem cell transplant. CDR3s include the opening cysteine and the closing phenylalanine or tryptophan. The order of the fields is D gene, clone size, CDR3 length, J gene, V gene, CDR3 DNA, CDR3 protein. D genes are given only for firm matches. The size entry is marked missing in some rows and otherwise reads once, few, many or a size class.

- many 13 TRBJ2-7 TRBV11-2 TGTGCCAGCAGCTTTTCGCGGGGCTACGAGCAGTACTTC CASSFSRGYEQYF
- many 14 TRBJ2-1 TRBV4-2 TGTGCCAGCAGCCAAGATCGGAGGAGCAATGAGCAGTTCTTC CASSQDRRSNEQFF
- many 19 TRBJ1-5 TRBV2 TGTGCCAGCAGTGACCTACAGGGCGGAATTGTGTTTGGCAATCAGCCCCAGCATTTT CASSDLQGGIVFGNQPQHF
- - 16 TRBJ1-6 TRBV19 TGTGCCTGTAGTACCGGATTGGGGGGCCTTAATTCACCCCTCCACTTT CACSTGLGGLNSPLHF
TRBD2 many 16 TRBJ2-3 TRBV7-2 TGTGCCAGCAGCTTAAGTGCTAGCGGGAGCACAGATACGCAGTATTTT CASSLSASGSTDTQYF
TRBD2 - 18 TRBJ2-5 TRBV12-3/TRBV12-4 TGTACCAGCAGTTTAGGGGGAGCACTAGCGGGGTTCCAAGAGACCCAGTACTTC CTSSLGGALAGFQETQYF
- many 12 TRBJ2-7 TRBV12-3/TRBV12-4 TGTGCCAGCAGGACTCAAGGCTACGAGCAGTACTTC CASRTQGYEQYF
- many 17 TRBJ2-3 TRBV9 TGTGCCAGCAGCCCCTCCGGGGTCGGGAGTGGCACAGATACGCAGTATTTT CASSPSGVGSGTDTQYF
- many 15 TRBJ2-3 TRBV10-3 TGTGCCATCAGTGAGATCACAATTAGCACAGATACGCAGTATTTT CAISEITISTDTQYF
TRBD1 - 16 TRBJ1-1 TRBV19 TGTGCCAGTACTCACTCCGGGACAGGGAAACTCGCTGAAGCTTTCTTT CASTHSGTGKLAEAFF
- many 13 TRBJ2-7 TRBV27 TGTGCCAGCGCATCGGGGACATCCTACGAGCAGTACTTC CASASGTSYEQYF
TRBD2 many 16 TRBJ2-1 TRBV20-1 TGCAGTGCTAGAGACCCGACTAGCGGGAGATACAATGAGCAGTTCTTC CSARDPTSGRYNEQFF
TRBD1 many 18 TRBJ2-3 TRBV12-3/TRBV12-4 TGTGCCAGCAGTTCCGGGACAGGGGTAGTGGAGGACACAGATACGCAGTATTTT CASSSGTGVVEDTDTQYF
TRBD1 - 15 TRBJ1-2 TRBV4-3 TGCGCCAGCAGCCAAGAAGGGACAGGGGGCTTTGGCTACACCTTC CASSQEGTGGFGYTF
TRBD1 many 14 TRBJ1-5 TRBV7-2 TGTGCCAGCAGCTTAAGGGGGCCGCTTCAGCCCCAGCATTTT CASSLRGPLQPQHF
TRBD2 - 18 TRBJ2-3 TRBV28 TGTGCCAGCAGCAATTTCGCCACTTGGACTAGCGGGGGAGTTACGCAGTATTTT CASSNFATWTSGGVTQYF
- many 14 TRBJ2-1 TRBV6-5 TGTGCCAGCAGTTTCTTGGGGTCCTACAATGAGCAGTTCTTC CASSFLGSYNEQFF